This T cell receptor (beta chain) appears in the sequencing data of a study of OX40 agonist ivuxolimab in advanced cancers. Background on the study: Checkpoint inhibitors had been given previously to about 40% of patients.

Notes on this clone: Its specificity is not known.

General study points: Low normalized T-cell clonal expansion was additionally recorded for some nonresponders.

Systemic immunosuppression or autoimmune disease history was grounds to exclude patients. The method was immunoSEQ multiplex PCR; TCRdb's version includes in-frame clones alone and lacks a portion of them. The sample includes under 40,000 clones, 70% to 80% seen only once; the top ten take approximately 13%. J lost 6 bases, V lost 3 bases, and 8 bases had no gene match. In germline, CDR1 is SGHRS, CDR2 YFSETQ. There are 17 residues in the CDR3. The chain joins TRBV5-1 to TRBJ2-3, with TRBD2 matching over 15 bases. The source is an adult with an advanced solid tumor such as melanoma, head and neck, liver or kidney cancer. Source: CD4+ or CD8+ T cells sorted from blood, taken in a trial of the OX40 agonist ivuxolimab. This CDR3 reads CASSSGLAGGSPDTQYF. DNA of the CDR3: TGCGCCAGCAGCTCGGGACTAGCGGGAGGCTCTCCCGATACGCAGTATTTT.